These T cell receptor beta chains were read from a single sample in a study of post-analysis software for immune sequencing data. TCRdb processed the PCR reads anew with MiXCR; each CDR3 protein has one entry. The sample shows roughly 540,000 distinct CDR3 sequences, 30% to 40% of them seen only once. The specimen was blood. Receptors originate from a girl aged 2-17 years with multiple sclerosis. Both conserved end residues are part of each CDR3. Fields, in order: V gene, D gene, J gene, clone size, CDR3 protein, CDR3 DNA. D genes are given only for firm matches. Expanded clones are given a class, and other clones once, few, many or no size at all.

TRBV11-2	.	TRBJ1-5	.	CASSLGSYQPQHF	TGTGCCAGCAGCTTAGGCAGCTATCAGCCCCAGCATTTT
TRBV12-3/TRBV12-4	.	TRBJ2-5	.	CASSRRRGETQYF	TGTGCCAGCAGTAGAAGGAGGGGAGAGACCCAGTACTTC
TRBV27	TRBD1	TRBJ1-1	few	CASRGGTGSEAFF	TGTGCCAGCCGAGGGGGGACAGGGTCCGAAGCTTTCTTT
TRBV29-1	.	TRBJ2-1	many	CSVDSGYNEQFF	TGCAGCGTTGATTCGGGGTACAATGAGCAGTTCTTC
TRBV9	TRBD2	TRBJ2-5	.	CASSVGGLAGLGETQYF	TGTGCCAGCAGCGTAGGTGGACTAGCGGGGCTGGGAGAGACCCAGTACTTC
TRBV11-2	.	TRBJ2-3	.	CASVAGWPSTDTQYF	TGTGCCAGCGTCGCTGGGTGGCCAAGCACAGATACGCAGTATTTT
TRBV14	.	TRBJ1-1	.	CASSQVNPPFDTEAFF	TGTGCCAGCAGCCAAGTAAATCCGCCGTTCGACACTGAAGCTTTCTTT
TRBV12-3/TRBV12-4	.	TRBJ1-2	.	CASSFLDSNYGYTF	TGTGCCAGCAGTTTTCTGGACAGTAACTATGGCTACACCTTC
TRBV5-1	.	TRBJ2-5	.	CASSLATRQETQYF	TGCGCCAGCAGCTTGGCGACTCGACAAGAGACCCAGTACTTC
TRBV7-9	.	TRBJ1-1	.	CASESTNRDLKAFF	TGTGCCAGTGAATCGACGAACCGCGATCTTAAAGCTTTCTTT
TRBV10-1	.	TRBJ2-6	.	CASSGGQGISGANVLTF	TGCGCCAGCAGTGGGGGTCAGGGAATCTCTGGGGCCAACGTCCTGACTTTC
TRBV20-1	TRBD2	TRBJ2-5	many	CSARESGGAKGPSYEQETQYF	TGCAGTGCTAGAGAGAGCGGGGGGGCCAAGGGTCCCTCCTATGAACAAGAGACCCAGTACTTC
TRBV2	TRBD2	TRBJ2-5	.	CASRERGFGETQYF	TGTGCCAGCAGGGAGCGGGGTTTCGGAGAGACCCAGTACTTC
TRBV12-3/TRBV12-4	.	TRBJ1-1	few	CASSTLLNTEAFF	TGTGCCAGCAGCACTCTCCTGAACACTGAAGCTTTCTTT
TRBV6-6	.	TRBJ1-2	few	CASSYSIQGNYGYTF	TGTGCCAGCAGTTACTCGATACAGGGAAACTATGGCTACACCTTC
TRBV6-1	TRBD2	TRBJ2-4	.	CASTGTNKDIRYF	TGTGCCAGCACGGGGACTAATAAGGACATTCGGTACTTC
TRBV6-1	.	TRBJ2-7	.	CASTRDFSYEQYF	TGTGCCAGCACACGGGACTTCTCCTACGAGCAGTACTTC
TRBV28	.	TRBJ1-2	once	CASKRLGPYGYTF	TGTGCCAGCAAAAGACTAGGACCTTATGGCTACACCTTC
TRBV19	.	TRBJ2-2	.	CASSMGSPTGELFF	TGTGCCAGTAGTATGGGGTCGCCCACCGGGGAGCTGTTTTTT
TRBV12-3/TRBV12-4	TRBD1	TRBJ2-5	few	CASSLAKTGGGETQYF	TGTGCCAGCAGTTTAGCTAAAACAGGGGGCGGAGAGACCCAGTACTTC
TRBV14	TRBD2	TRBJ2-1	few	CASSRTGTSEYNEQFF	TGTGCCAGCAGCCGAACCGGGACTAGCGAGTACAATGAGCAGTTCTTC
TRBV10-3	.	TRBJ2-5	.	CALSRGGRREETQYF	TGTGCCCTATCAAGGGGGGGGCGCCGGGAGGAGACCCAGTACTTC
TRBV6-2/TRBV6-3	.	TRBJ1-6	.	CASTWDIGNSPLHF	TGTGCCAGCACCTGGGACATAGGTAATTCACCCCTCCACTTT
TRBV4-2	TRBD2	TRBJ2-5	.	CASSQERRLAQETQYF	TGTGCCAGCAGCCAAGAAAGGCGACTAGCCCAAGAGACCCAGTACTTC
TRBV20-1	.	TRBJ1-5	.	CSARDWADNQPQHF	TGCAGTGCTAGAGATTGGGCGGACAATCAGCCCCAGCATTTT
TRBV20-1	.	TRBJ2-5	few	CSAVGIGETQYF	TGCAGTGCGGTCGGCATTGGGGAGACCCAGTACTTC
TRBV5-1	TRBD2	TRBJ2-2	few	CASSQTSGAGELFF	TGCGCCAGCAGCCAGACTAGCGGGGCCGGGGAGCTGTTTTTT
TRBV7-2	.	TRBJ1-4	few	CASSLIRGNEKLFF	TGTGCCAGCAGCCTGATTAGGGGTAATGAAAAACTGTTTTTT
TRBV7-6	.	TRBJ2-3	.	CASSKGRMTANTDTQYF	TGTGCCAGCAGCAAAGGGAGAATGACAGCGAACACAGATACGCAGTATTTT
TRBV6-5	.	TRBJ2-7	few	CASSYSRPSYEQYF	TGTGCCAGCAGTTACTCGCGGCCCTCCTACGAGCAGTACTTC
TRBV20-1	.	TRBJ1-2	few	CSARSGYVSDGYTF	TGCAGTGCTAGATCGGGGTATGTGTCGGATGGCTACACCTTC
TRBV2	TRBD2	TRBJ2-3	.	CASRLLAGGITDTQYF	TGTGCCAGCCGCCTTCTAGCGGGGGGGATCACAGATACGCAGTATTTT
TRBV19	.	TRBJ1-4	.	CASAGGVREKLFF	TGTGCCAGTGCGGGGGGCGTTCGAGAAAAACTGTTTTTT
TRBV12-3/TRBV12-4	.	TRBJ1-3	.	CASSLFVGALRNTIYF	TGTGCCAGCAGTTTATTTGTCGGAGCTTTGAGAAACACCATATATTTT
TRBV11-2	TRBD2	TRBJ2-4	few	CASSPSGGGTSKNIQYF	TGTGCCAGCAGCCCGAGTGGCGGGGGGACTTCCAAAAACATTCAGTACTTC
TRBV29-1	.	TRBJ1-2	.	CSVEDLVSAADSYGYTF	TGCAGCGTTGAAGATTTAGTCTCGGCCGCAGACTCCTATGGCTACACCTTC
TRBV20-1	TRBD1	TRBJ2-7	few	CSAITGTGSYEQYF	TGCAGTGCTATCACCGGGACAGGGTCCTACGAGCAGTACTTC
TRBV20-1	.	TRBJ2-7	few	CSVGPSYEQYF	TGCAGTGTGGGGCCTTCCTACGAGCAGTACTTC
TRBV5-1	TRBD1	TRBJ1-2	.	CASSWEDRFYYGYTF	TGCGCCAGCAGCTGGGAGGACAGGTTTTACTATGGCTACACCTTC